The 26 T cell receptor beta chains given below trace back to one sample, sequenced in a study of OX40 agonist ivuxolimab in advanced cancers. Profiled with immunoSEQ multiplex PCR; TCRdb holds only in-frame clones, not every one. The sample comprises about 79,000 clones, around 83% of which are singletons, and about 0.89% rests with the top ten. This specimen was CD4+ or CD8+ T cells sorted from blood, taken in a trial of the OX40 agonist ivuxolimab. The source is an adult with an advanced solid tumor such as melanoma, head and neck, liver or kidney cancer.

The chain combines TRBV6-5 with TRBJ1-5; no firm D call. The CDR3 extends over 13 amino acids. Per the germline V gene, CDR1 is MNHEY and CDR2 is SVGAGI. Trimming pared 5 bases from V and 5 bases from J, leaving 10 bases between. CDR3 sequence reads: CASSKPGDQPQHF. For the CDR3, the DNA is TGTGCCAGCAGTAAGCCAGGCGATCAGCCCCAGCATTTT.

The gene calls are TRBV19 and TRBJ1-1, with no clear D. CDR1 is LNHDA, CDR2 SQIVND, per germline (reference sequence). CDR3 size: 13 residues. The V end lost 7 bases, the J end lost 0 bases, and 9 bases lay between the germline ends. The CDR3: CASTRTVNTEAFF. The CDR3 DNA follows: TGTGCCAGTACCCGGACGGTGAACACTGAAGCTTTCTTT. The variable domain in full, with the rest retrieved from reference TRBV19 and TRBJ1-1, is DGGITQSPKYLFRKEGQNVTLSCEQNLNHDAMYWYRQDPGQGLRLIYYSQIVNDFQKGDIAEGYSVSREKKESFPLTVTSAQKNPTAFYLCASTRTVNTEAFFGQGTRLTVV.

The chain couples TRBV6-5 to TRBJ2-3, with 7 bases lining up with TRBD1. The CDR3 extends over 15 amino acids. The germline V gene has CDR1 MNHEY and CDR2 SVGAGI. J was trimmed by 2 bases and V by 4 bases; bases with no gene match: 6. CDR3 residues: CASSSQGVATDTQYF. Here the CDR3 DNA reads TGTGCCAGCAGTTCTCAGGGGGTGGCCACAGATACGCAGTATTTT.

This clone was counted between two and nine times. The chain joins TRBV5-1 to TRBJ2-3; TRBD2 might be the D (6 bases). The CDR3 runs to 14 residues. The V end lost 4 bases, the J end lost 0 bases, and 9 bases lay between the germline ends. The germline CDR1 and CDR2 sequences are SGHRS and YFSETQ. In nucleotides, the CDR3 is TGCGCCAGCAGCGCCCGGGGGAGCACAGATACGCAGTATTTT. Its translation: CASSARGSTDTQYF.

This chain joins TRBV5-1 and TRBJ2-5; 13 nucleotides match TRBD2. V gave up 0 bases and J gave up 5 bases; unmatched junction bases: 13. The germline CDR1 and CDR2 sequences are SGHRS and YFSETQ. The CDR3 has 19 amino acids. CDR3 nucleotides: TGCGCCAGCAGCTTGGCCCCCGGTACTAGCGGGGGGGCCCAGGAGACCCAGTACTTC. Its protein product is CASSLAPGTSGGAQETQYF.

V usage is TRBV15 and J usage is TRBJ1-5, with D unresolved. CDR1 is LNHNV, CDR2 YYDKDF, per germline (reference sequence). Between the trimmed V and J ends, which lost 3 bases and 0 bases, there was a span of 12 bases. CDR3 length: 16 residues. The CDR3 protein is CATSSHRPGSNQPQHF. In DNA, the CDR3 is TGTGCCACCAGCAGTCATCGGCCGGGTAGCAATCAGCCCCAGCATTTT.

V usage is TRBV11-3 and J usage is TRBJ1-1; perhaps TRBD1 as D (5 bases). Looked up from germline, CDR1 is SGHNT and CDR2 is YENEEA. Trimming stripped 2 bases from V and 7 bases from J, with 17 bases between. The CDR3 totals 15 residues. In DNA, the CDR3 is TGTGCCAGCAGCTTACTCGCCCGGGGACGGGGTGAAGCTTTCTTT. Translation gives CASSLLARGRGEAFF.

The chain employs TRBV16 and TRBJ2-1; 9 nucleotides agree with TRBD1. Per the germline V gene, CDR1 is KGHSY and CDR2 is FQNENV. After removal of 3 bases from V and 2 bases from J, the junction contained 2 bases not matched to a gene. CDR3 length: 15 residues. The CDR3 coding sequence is TGTGCCAGCAGCCAGGGGACAGGGCCCTACAATGAGCAGTTCTTC. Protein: CASSQGTGPYNEQFF.

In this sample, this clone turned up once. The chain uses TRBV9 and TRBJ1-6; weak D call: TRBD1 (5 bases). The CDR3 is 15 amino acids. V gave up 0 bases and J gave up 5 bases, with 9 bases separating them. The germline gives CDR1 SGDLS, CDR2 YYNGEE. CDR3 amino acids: CASSVGRTNNSPLHF. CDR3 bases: TGTGCCAGCAGCGTAGGGCGGACAAATAATTCACCCCTCCACTTT.

CDR3 sequence reads: CASSIQASRETQYF. The CDR3 DNA follows: TGTGCCAGTAGTATACAGGCTAGTCGGGAGACCCAGTACTTC. The rearrangement links TRBV19 to TRBJ2-5; D gene ambiguous. CDR3 length: 14 residues. Germline-derived CDR1 and CDR2 are LNHDA and SQIVND (reference sequence). The germline V and J ends were trimmed by 2 bases and 5 bases, with 12 bases remaining between them. Drawing the rest from reference TRBV19 and TRBJ2-5, the complete variable domain is DGGITQSPKYLFRKEGQNVTLSCEQNLNHDAMYWYRQDPGQGLRLIYYSQIVNDFQKGDIAEGYSVSREKKESFPLTVTSAQKNPTAFYLCASSIQASRETQYFGPGTRLLVL.

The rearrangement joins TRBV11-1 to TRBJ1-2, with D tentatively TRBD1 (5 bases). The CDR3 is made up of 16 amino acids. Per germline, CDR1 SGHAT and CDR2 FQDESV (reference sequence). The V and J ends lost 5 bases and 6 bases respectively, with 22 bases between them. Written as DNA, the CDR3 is TGTGCCAGCAGCCCGCAAACCGCGGGGCGCGGAGATGGCTACACCTTC. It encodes CASSPQTAGRGDGYTF.

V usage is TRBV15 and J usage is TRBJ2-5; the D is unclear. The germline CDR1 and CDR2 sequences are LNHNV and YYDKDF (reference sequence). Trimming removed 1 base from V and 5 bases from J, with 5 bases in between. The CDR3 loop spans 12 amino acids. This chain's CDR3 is CATSRGAETQYF. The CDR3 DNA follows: TGTGCCACCAGCAGAGGAGCGGAGACCCAGTACTTC.

CDR3 residues: CATSRDRAVYGYTF. CDR3 in DNA: TGTGCCACCAGCAGAGATCGGGCGGTCTATGGCTACACCTTC. The genes are TRBV15 and TRBJ1-2; no definite D call. Trimming left V 0 bases short and J 4 bases short, with 9 bases between. Germline CDR1 and CDR2: LNHNV and YYDKDF (reference sequence). The CDR3 has 14 residues.

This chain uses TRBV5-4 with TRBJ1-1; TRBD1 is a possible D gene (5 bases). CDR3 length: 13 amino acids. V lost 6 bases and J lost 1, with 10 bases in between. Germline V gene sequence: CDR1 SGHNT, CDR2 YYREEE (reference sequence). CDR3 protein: CASKHRSNTEAFF. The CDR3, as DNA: TGTGCCAGCAAACACAGGTCGAACACTGAAGCTTTCTTT.

CDR3 amino acids: CASSLKLATSTDTQYF. DNA for the CDR3: TGTGCCAGCAGCTTGAAACTAGCGACTAGCACAGATACGCAGTATTTT. The chain carries TRBV5-4 and TRBJ2-3; 7 bases are shared with TRBD2. The germline gives CDR1 SGHNT, CDR2 YYREEE (reference sequence). V lost 1 base and J lost 0; bases outside the gene matches: 5. There are 16 residues in the CDR3.

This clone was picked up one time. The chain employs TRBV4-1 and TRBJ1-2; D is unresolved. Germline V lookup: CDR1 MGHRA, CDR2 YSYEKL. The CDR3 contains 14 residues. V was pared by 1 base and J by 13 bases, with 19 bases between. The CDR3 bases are TGCGCCAGCAGCCAAGTCCAGGACGGACCTTCGGGCACCTTC. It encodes CASSQVQDGPSGTF.

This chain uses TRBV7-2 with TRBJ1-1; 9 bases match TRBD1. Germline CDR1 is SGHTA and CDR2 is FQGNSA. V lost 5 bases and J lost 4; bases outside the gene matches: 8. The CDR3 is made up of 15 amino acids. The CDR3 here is CASSRDRVRGTEAFF. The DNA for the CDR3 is TGTGCCAGCAGCCGGGACAGGGTAAGGGGCACTGAAGCTTTCTTT.

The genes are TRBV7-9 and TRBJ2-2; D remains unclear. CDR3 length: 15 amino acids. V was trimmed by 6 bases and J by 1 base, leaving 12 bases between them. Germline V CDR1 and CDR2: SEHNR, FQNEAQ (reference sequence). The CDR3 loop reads CASSFKRGNTGELFF. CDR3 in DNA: TGTGCCAGCAGTTTCAAACGAGGGAACACCGGGGAGCTGTTTTTT.

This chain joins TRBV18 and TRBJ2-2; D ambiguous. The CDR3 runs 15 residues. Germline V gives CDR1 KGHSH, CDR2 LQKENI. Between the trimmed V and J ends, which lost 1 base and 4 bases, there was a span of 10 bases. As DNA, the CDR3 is TGTGCCAGCTCACCACAGGGTAGTGCCACCGGGGAGCTGTTTTTT. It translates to CASSPQGSATGELFF.

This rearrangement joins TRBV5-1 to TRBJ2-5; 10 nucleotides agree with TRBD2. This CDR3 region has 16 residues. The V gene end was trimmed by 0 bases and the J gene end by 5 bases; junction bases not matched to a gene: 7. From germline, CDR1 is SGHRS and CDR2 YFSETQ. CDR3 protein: CASSLGAGGPRETQYF. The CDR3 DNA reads TGCGCCAGCAGCTTGGGAGCGGGAGGGCCGCGTGAGACCCAGTACTTC.

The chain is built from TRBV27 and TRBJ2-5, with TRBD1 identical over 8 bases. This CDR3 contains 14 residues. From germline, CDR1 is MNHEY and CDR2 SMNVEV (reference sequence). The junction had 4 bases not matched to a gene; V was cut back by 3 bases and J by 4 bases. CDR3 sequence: CASSLTGDGETQYF. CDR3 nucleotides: TGTGCCAGCAGTTTGACAGGGGATGGAGAGACCCAGTACTTC.

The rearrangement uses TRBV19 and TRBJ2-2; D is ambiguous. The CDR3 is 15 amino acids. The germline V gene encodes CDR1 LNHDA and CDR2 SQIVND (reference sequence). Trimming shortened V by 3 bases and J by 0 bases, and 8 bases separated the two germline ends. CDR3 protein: CASSISPANTGELFF. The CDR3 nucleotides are TGTGCCAGTAGTATCTCCCCAGCGAACACCGGGGAGCTGTTTTTT.

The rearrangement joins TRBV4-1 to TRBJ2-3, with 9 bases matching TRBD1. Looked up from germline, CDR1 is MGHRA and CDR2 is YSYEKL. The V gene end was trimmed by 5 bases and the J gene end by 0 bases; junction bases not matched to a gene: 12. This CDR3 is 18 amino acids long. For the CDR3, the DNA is TGCGCCAGCAGCTTCGACAGGGGGGAATACCCTAGCACAGATACGCAGTATTTT. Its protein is CASSFDRGEYPSTDTQYF.

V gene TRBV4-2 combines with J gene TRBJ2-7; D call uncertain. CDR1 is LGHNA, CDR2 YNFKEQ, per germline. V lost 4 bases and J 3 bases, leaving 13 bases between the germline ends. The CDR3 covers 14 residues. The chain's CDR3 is CASSPQDVSYEQYF. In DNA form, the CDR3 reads TGTGCCAGCAGCCCCCAGGACGTAAGCTACGAGCAGTACTTC.

The DNA for the CDR3 is TGCGCCAGCAAGACTAGCGGGGGCGAATACAATGAGCAGTTCTTC. It encodes CASKTSGGEYNEQFF. V is TRBV5-1 and J is TRBJ2-1, with 12 nucleotides matching TRBD2. Germline V CDR1 and CDR2: SGHRS, YFSETQ. V was pared by 6 bases and J by 4 bases, with 5 bases of the junction left unmatched. The CDR3 extends over 15 amino acids.

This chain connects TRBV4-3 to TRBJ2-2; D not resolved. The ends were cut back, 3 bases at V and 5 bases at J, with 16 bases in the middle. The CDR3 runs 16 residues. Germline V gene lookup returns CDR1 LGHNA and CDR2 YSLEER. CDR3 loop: CASSQEWHSRTGELFF. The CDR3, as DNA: TGCGCCAGCAGCCAGGAGTGGCACAGTAGGACCGGGGAGCTGTTTTTT.